These 25 T cell receptor beta chains share one sample of origin, sequenced in a study of metastatic and nonmetastatic thyroid tumors. With MiXCR, TCRdb called clones anew from the PCR reads. Among roughly 59,000 clones listed, roughly 15% were seen once. The entire patient cohort was treatment-naive prior to thyroid surgery. The sequenced sample was blood. These receptors were collected from a male donor with papillary thyroid cancer or a benign thyroid nodule (not recorded which). Some clones in this sample may be carry-over from other donors' samples.

This clone was recorded many times. The V and J genes are TRBV6-4 and TRBJ2-3; D gene unclear. The V and J ends lost 3 bases and 0 bases respectively, with 4 bases between them. CDR1 MRHNA and CDR2 SNTAGT come from the germline V gene. The CDR3 length is 13 residues. Here the CDR3 reads CASSESSTDTQYF. DNA for the CDR3: TGTGCCAGCAGTGAATCTAGCACAGATACGCAGTATTTT.

This chain joins TRBV7-9 and TRBJ2-7; unclear D gene. CDR1 is SEHNR, CDR2 FQNEAQ, per germline (reference sequence). V lost 1 base and J lost 6, with 10 bases in between. This CDR3 has 13 residues. The CDR3 DNA is TGTGCCAGCAGCTTAGTGGCAATGGGCGAGCAGTACTTC. This encodes CASSLVAMGEQYF.

As concerns this clone: This may be a read error, as it is one base from a much larger clone. The CDR3 ends on some other residue instead of the conserved phenylalanine or tryptophan, so this is likely a read error. The chain couples TRBV28 to TRBJ1-1; D not resolved. From germline, CDR1 is MDHEN and CDR2 SYDVKM. This CDR3 has 15 amino acids. The V end was cut by 6 bases, the J end by 0 bases, with 14 bases between. The CDR3 DNA follows: TGTGCCAGCAGCTTACCGCAGATCATGAACACTGAAGCTTTCCTT. Translation gives CASSLPQIMNTEAFL.

This clone was detected many times. The chain carries TRBV28 and TRBJ2-7; unclear D gene. This CDR3 has 14 amino acids. V lost 5 bases and J lost 1, with 12 bases in between. Germline V gene data show CDR1 as MDHEN and CDR2 as SYDVKM. CDR3 DNA sequence: TGTGCCAGCAGTGTACTGGCGGAGTCCTACGAGCAGTACGTC. This sequence encodes CASSVLAESYEQYV.

The J gene is TRBJ2-2, the V gene TRBV13; 16 bases match TRBD2. The junction had 10 bases not matched to a gene; V was cut back by 7 bases and J by 2 bases. The germline gives CDR1 PRHDT, CDR2 FYEKMQ (reference sequence). This CDR3 region has 19 residues. The chain's CDR3 is CASISPGLAGGPNTGELFF. Written as DNA, the CDR3 is TGTGCCAGCATCTCACCGGGACTAGCGGGAGGGCCTAACACCGGGGAGCTGTTTTTT. Complete variable domain (other parts from reference TRBV13 and TRBJ2-2): AAGVIQSPRHLIKEKRETATLKCYPIPRHDTVYWYQQGPGQDPQFLISFYEKMQSDKGSIPDRFSAQQFSDYHSELNMSSLELGDSALYFCASISPGLAGGPNTGELFFGEGSRLTVL.

Regarding this clone: At one end the junction does not follow the germline gene, possibly because of a read error. The rearrangement uses TRBV12-3 or TRBV12-4 and TRBJ1-2; no definite D call. The CDR3 loop spans 18 amino acids. The chain's CDR3 is CASSPRDRRYLSNYCYTF. The CDR3 nucleotides read TGTGCCAGCAGTCCACGGGATCGTCGGTACTTATCTAACTATTGCTACACCTTC.

This clone showed up many times. The CDR3 sequence is CASSQDGGRDEQYF. The CDR3 coding sequence is TGCGCCAGCAGCCAAGACGGGGGGCGGGACGAGCAGTACTTC. This chain links TRBV4-1 with TRBJ2-7, with TRBD2 as a possible D gene (7 bases). CDR1 is MGHRA and CDR2 is YSYEKL in the germline V gene. The CDR3 runs 14 residues. Trimming shortened V by 0 bases and J by 5 bases, and 11 bases separated the two germline ends.

This clone was found a few times. A clone one base away is much larger, so this may be a read error. Different DNA sequences within this sample yield the same CDR3. This sequence joins TRBV19 and TRBJ2-3; D may be TRBD2 (5 bases). V lost 2 bases, J lost 6 bases, and 15 bases lay in between. The CDR3 is 15 amino acids. Looked up from germline, CDR1 is LNHDA and CDR2 is SQIVND (reference sequence). CDR3 DNA sequence: TGTGCCAGTAGTATATCTAGCTGGGAGAGGGATACGCAGTATTTT. It is translated as CASSISSWERDTQYF.

This clone was counted ten times or more. This specimen includes other DNA sequences encoding the same CDR3. V and J are TRBV20-1 and TRBJ2-4; D is possibly TRBD1 (6 bases). The CDR3 contains 15 residues. V dropped 5 bases and J dropped 1 base, with 15 bases sitting between them. Germline-derived CDR1 and CDR2 are DFQATT and SNEGSKA (reference sequence). CDR3 sequence: CSAYRALSAKNIQYF. As DNA, the CDR3 is TGCAGTGCTTACAGGGCTCTGTCGGCCAAAAACATTCAGTACTTC.

This clone was detected ten times or more. Here the CDR3 DNA reads TGTGCCACCAGCGGCCGGGCGACCAGAAGCACAGATACGCAGTATTTT. It translates to CATSGRATRSTDTQYF. The chain links TRBV15 to TRBJ2-3; unclear D gene. Germline V CDR1 and CDR2: LNHNV, YYDKDF (reference sequence). This CDR3 region has 16 residues. V dropped 5 bases and J dropped 0 bases, with 15 bases sitting between them.

This clone was found a few times. An end of the junction differs from the germline gene, which may be a read error. The V gene is TRBV20-1, the J gene TRBJ2-6, with D maybe TRBD1 (5 bases). Germline V lookup: CDR1 DFQATT, CDR2 SNEGSKA (reference sequence). There are 12 residues in the CDR3. CDR3 coding DNA: TGCAGTGCTAGGGTTGGGGCCAACTTCCTGACTTTC. Translated, it gives CSARVGANFLTF.

This clone was counted at least ten times. The chain joins TRBV6-1 to TRBJ2-3, with TRBD2 as a possible D gene (6 bases). Trimming removed 8 bases from V and 6 bases from J, with 15 bases in between. Germline assignment: CDR1 MNHNS and CDR2 SASEGT. The CDR3 is made up of 13 amino acids. The CDR3, as DNA: TGTGCCAGCGGGGGGAACGGATGGGATACGCAGTATTTT. This sequence encodes CASGGNGWDTQYF.

This chain joins TRBV11-2 and TRBJ2-7; a possible D gene is TRBD2 (6 bases). The CDR3 length is 14 residues. With 4 bases removed from V and 10 bases from J, the gap between germline ends came to 20 bases. CDR1 is SGHAT, CDR2 FQNNGV, per germline. This CDR3 is CASSSDRASASQYV. Here the CDR3 DNA reads TGTGCCAGCAGCTCAGATAGGGCTAGCGCGAGTCAGTACGTC.

This clone was recorded many times. This chain joins TRBV6-5 and TRBJ1-6, with D hard to call. The CDR3 contains 13 residues. Trimming left V 2 bases short and J 9 bases short, with 8 bases between. CDR1 is MNHEY and CDR2 is SVGAGI in the germline V gene. CDR3 loop: CASSYGVFSPLHF. The CDR3 DNA reads as TGTGCCAGCAGTTACGGGGTTTTTTCACCCCTCCACTTT.

This clone was recorded many times. The J gene is TRBJ1-1, the V gene TRBV11-2; D is ambiguous. Trimming shortened V by 1 base and J by 7 bases, and 19 bases separated the two germline ends. The CDR3 is made up of 16 amino acids. The germline V gene encodes CDR1 SGHAT and CDR2 FQNNGV. CDR3 DNA: TGTGCCAGCAGCTTAGTGGTATTAAAGCGGACCGGTGAAGCTTTCTTT. This translates into CASSLVVLKRTGEAFF.

Comments on this clone: A junction boundary mismatches the germline segment, possibly from a read error. The chain combines TRBV6-1 with TRBJ2-3; D possibly corresponds to TRBD1 (6 bases). Germline lookup yields CDR1 MNHNS and CDR2 SASEGT. The CDR3 contains 13 residues. CDR3 residues: CASRDQGQDTQYF. The CDR3 nucleotides are TGTGCAAGCAGGGACCAGGGGCAAGATACGCAGTATTTT.

This clone was counted at least ten times. CDR3 sequence (DNA): TGCGCCAGCAGCCCGGGAAGACAGGGTTGGCCTTTCTTT. Its translation is CASSPGRQGWPFF. V gene TRBV4-3 combines with J gene TRBJ1-1, with 7 bases aligning to TRBD1. Germline trimming cut 4 bases from V and 12 bases from J; bases unmatched to any gene: 11. The CDR3 loop spans 13 amino acids. The germline gives CDR1 LGHNA, CDR2 YSLEER.

This clone was recorded at least ten times. The chain recombines TRBV10-1 with TRBJ2-5; 7 bases agree with TRBD2. Germline values: CDR1 WNHNN, CDR2 SYGVQD (reference sequence). Trimming at V came to 3 bases and at J to 2 bases, leaving 6 bases not matched to a gene. The length of the CDR3 is 15 residues. The CDR3 region has the DNA TGCGCCAGCAGTGAAAGCGGGGAGTCACAAGAGACCCAGTACTTC. Translated: CASSESGESQETQYF.

This clone was seen ten or more times. The chain recombines TRBV3-1 with TRBJ2-5; the D gene is possibly TRBD1 (6 bases). Germline CDR1 and CDR2: LGHDT and YNNKEL (reference sequence). Trimming removed 1 base from V and 6 bases from J, with 18 bases in between. This CDR3 comprises 16 residues. This CDR3 is CASSQGAFAGEKTQYF. CDR3 sequence (DNA): TGTGCCAGCAGCCAAGGTGCATTTGCAGGGGAGAAGACCCAGTACTTC.

For this clone: At the DNA level, this CDR3 is encoded by other sequences in the same sample as well. This chain connects TRBV7-9 to TRBJ2-7; 8 bases are a match to TRBD2. Germline lookup yields CDR1 SEHNR and CDR2 FQNEAQ (reference sequence). CDR3 size: 15 residues. V lost 4 bases and J lost 6; bases outside the gene matches: 11. The DNA of the CDR3 is TGTGCCAGCAGCTCACCTGTAGTCGGGAGGGTCGAGCAGTACGTC. It specifies CASSSPVVGRVEQYV.

V gene TRBV5-6 combines with J gene TRBJ2-5; TRBD2 matches at 9 bases. There are 16 residues in the CDR3. Germline loops: CDR1 SGHDT, CDR2 YYEEEE. V trimming: 3 bases; J trimming: 6 bases; junction bases outside the gene matches: 12. The CDR3 sequence: CASSWPAGGREKTQYF. The CDR3 region has the DNA TGTGCCAGCAGCTGGCCCGCGGGCGGGAGGGAAAAGACCCAGTACTTC.

About this clone: At the DNA level, this CDR3 is encoded by other sequences in the same sample as well. This CDR3 reads CASSSWTGGEAGELFF. CDR3 DNA: TGTGCCAGCAGTTCATGGACAGGGGGAGAAGCAGGGGAGCTGTTTTTT. The rearrangement joins TRBV12-3 or TRBV12-4 to TRBJ2-2; TRBD1 aligns across 10 bases. The CDR3 is 16 amino acids. V trimming: 4 bases; J trimming: 8 bases; junction bases outside the gene matches: 10.

The chain joins TRBV11-3 to TRBJ1-2, with a weak D call TRBD1 (5 bases). The CDR3 extends over 11 amino acids. Between the trimmed V and J ends, which lost 3 bases and 9 bases, there was a span of 8 bases. CDR1 and CDR2 (germline): SGHNT, YENEEA. The CDR3 loop reads CASSFRQSYTF. DNA for the CDR3: TGTGCCAGCAGCTTCAGACAGAGCTACACCTTC.

This clone has a count of ten or more. The V call is TRBV3-1, the J call TRBJ2-1; 10 nucleotides match TRBD2. Germline CDR1 reads LGHDT; CDR2 reads YNNKEL (reference sequence). V gave up 3 bases and J gave up 7 bases; unmatched junction bases: 6. The CDR3 contains 15 residues. CDR3: CASSQSGGARNEQFF. The DNA for the CDR3 is TGTGCCAGCAGCCAGAGCGGGGGGGCTAGGAATGAGCAGTTCTTC.

This clone occurred a few times. A much larger clone sits a single nucleotide away, making a read error possible. This chain connects TRBV5-4 to TRBJ2-3; D may be TRBD1 (7 bases). This CDR3 is 14 amino acids long. The V end lost 3 bases, the J end lost 5 bases, and 13 bases lay between the germline ends. The V gene's germline CDR1 is SGHNT and CDR2 YYREEE (reference sequence). The CDR3 sequence is CASSSEGAGDTQYF. CDR3 DNA sequence: TGTGCCAGCAGCTCGGAGGGGGCGGGAGATACGCAGTATTTT.